The clone carrying this T cell receptor (beta chain) occurred a few times. Its target is not known. Template switching supplied a universal primer site; unique molecular identifiers were carried on the cDNA. TCRdb reprocessed the 5' RACE reads via MiXCR and lists one record per CDR3 protein. The table shows approximately 500,000 distinct CDR3 sequences, with about 15% occurring only once. The sample originates from a study of identical twins. Findings and caveats of the study: Beta out-of-frame sequences showed weaker excess twin sharing. Abundant beta clonotypes from cord blood had fewer insertions, unlike memory repertoires, which showed none.

J gave up 8 bases and V 2 bases, and 8 bases lay outside the gene matches. Germline lookup yields CDR1 MNHEY and CDR2 SMNVEV (reference sequence). CDR3 length equals 16 residues. The data were also submitted as part of a second study, on yellow fever vaccine responses in identical twins. That paper states: The T cell response to vaccination in identical twins was reportedly partly convergent and partly personalized.

This TCR came from a woman aged 18-29 years in good health. The sample comprised CD4+ T cells sorted from blood. The chain recombines TRBV27 with TRBJ2-1, with TRBD2 matching 11 bases. Here the CDR3 DNA reads TGTGCCAGCAGTTTAAGCATAGCGGGGGGGCCGGATGAGCAGTTCTTC. This sequence encodes CASSLSIAGGPDEQFF.